This T cell receptor beta chain originates from a study of breast tumors, draining lymph nodes, adjacent tissues. As for this clonotype: Its specificity is not known. At one of its ends the junction is not consistent with the germline gene, which may arise from a read error.

Germline CDR1 is SNHLY and CDR2 is FYNNEI. The CDR3 covers 14 residues. Axillary draining lymph nodes of breast cancer patients supplied the node samples. Findings and caveats of the study: Compared with lymph nodes, tumors were less diverse; compared with nontumor tissue, more. That most tumor T cells come from lymph nodes remained unproven. The data were judged consistent with most tumor T cells coming from lymph node and expanding in tumor.

TCRdb recomputed calls from the multiplex PCR reads with MiXCR, one row per CDR3 protein. The table includes 150,000 to 200,000 distinct CDR3 sequences, about 34% detected once. The chain joins TRBV2 to TRBJ2-1, with 11 bases that match TRBD2. The receptor was isolated from a female donor with breast cancer. Some clones in this sample may be carry-over from other donors' samples. What was sequenced was axillary lymph node tissue. CDR3 protein: CARGPGLADNVQLF. The CDR3 DNA reads TGTGCCAGAGGTCCGGGACTAGCGGACAATGTGCAGCTCTTC.